This entry lists 17 T cell receptor beta chains sequenced from one sample in a study of cytomegalovirus exposure and HLA in healthy donors. It was with 60 Vbeta and 13 Jbeta primers that the PCR ran. Assay: immunoSEQ multiplex PCR; the TCRdb copy retains only in-frame clones and omits some. The table has more than 55,000 clones, about 74% seen once; the top ten hold roughly 11%. The specimen sequenced was PBMCs. Receptor source: a woman in her fifties or sixties in good health and CMV-seropositive.

The chain employs TRBV10-3 and TRBJ1-4, with D possibly matching TRBD1 (6 bases). The CDR3 sequence is 15 residues long. V lost 2 bases and J 5 bases, leaving 12 bases between the germline ends. Germline loops: CDR1 ENHRY, CDR2 SYGVKD. Written as DNA, the CDR3 is TGTGCCATCAGTGAGAACGCGGGGGGCAATGAAAAACTGTTTTTT. Translated: CAISENAGGNEKLFF.

V and J are TRBV19 and TRBJ1-6; 10 nucleotides match TRBD1. The junction had 4 bases not matched to a gene; V was cut back by 4 bases and J by 10 bases. CDR1 is LNHDA, CDR2 SQIVND, per germline (reference sequence). CDR3 length: 14 amino acids. The CDR3 DNA is TGTGCCAGTAGTACTGGGACAGGGGAATCACCCCTCCACTTT. Residues: CASSTGTGESPLHF.

This clone has just a few counts. This chain connects TRBV6-5 to TRBJ2-2; 9 bases are a match to TRBD1. This CDR3 comprises 15 residues. CDR1 and CDR2 (germline): MNHEY, SVGAGI. After removal of 6 bases from V and 3 bases from J, the junction contained 5 bases not matched to a gene. The CDR3 sequence is CASSRRDRDTGELFF. The CDR3 DNA sequence: TGTGCCAGCAGCCGCCGGGACAGGGACACCGGGGAGCTGTTTTTT.

The V and J genes are TRBV7-9 and TRBJ1-6; the match to TRBD1 covers 8 bases. The CDR3 has 15 residues. Germline lookup yields CDR1 SEHNR and CDR2 FQNEAQ (reference sequence). Trimming removed 4 bases from V and 7 bases from J; junction bases left unmatched: 6. The CDR3 reads CASSSGAGGNSPLHF. The DNA for the CDR3 is TGTGCCAGCAGCTCTGGGGCAGGGGGCAATTCACCCCTCCACTTT.

The genes are TRBV25-1 and TRBJ2-1, with D maybe TRBD2 (5 bases). This CDR3 contains 15 residues. Trimming shortened V by 5 bases and J by 9 bases, and 20 bases separated the two germline ends. Germline values: CDR1 MGHDK, CDR2 SYGVNS. CDR3 region: CASSSGNSPLGEQFF. The CDR3 DNA follows: TGTGCCAGCAGTTCCGGGAACAGCCCTCTTGGTGAGCAGTTCTTC. Drawing the rest from reference TRBV25-1 and TRBJ2-1, the complete variable domain is EADIYQTPRYLVIGTGKKITLECSQTMGHDKMYWYQQDPGMELHLIHYSYGVNSTEKGDLSSESTVSRIRTEHFPLTLESARPSHTSQYLCASSSGNSPLGEQFFGPGTRLTVL.

Regarding this clone: A read error may produce the germline difference seen at one junction end. The chain combines TRBV6-6 with TRBJ1-5; D gene unclear. Germline V lookup: CDR1 MNHNY, CDR2 SVGAGI (reference sequence). The CDR3 consists of 14 residues. CDR3 DNA: TGTGCCACCAGTAATCCCCCGGCGGGTCAGCCCCAGCATTTT. Translating gives CATSNPPAGQPQHF.

The chain links TRBV29-1 to TRBJ2-2; possible D gene TRBD1, 6 bases. The V gene lost 6 bases and the J gene lost 1 base, with 9 bases spanning the gap. Germline V gene lookup returns CDR1 SQVTM and CDR2 ANQGSEA. The CDR3 loop spans 13 amino acids. Here the CDR3 DNA reads TGCAGCGTGCCGGGACAGAACACCGGGGAGCTGTTTTTT. This translates into CSVPGQNTGELFF.

This clone was detected a few times. The J gene is TRBJ1-1, the V gene TRBV9; D perhaps matches TRBD1 (5 bases). The CDR3 sequence is 15 residues long. V was clipped by 0 bases and J by 3 bases, with 12 bases between them. In germline, CDR1 is SGDLS, CDR2 YYNGEE. In nucleotides, the CDR3 is TGTGCCAGCAGCGTAGGGGGCGCAGGCGACACTGAAGCTTTCTTT. Translation: CASSVGGAGDTEAFF.

V gene TRBV30 combines with J gene TRBJ2-7, with D maybe TRBD1 (6 bases). The CDR3 length is 14 residues. Germline V CDR1 and CDR2: GTSNPN, SVGIG (reference sequence). Trimming took off 2 bases at V and 2 bases at J, with 13 bases between the two ends. This CDR3 is CAWSLQGKTYEQYF. The DNA for the CDR3 is TGTGCCTGGAGTTTACAGGGAAAGACCTACGAGCAGTACTTC.

V gene TRBV14 combines with J gene TRBJ2-7; D is ambiguous. Germline CDR1 is SGHDN and CDR2 is FVKESK. V gave up 1 base and J gave up 9 bases, with 7 bases separating them. CDR3 length equals 11 residues. For the CDR3, the DNA is TGTGCCAGCAGCCAAGGGCCTCCGCAGTACTTC. This encodes CASSQGPPQYF.

J is TRBJ1-1 and V is TRBV2; D perhaps matches TRBD1 (5 bases). Trimming cost V 3 bases and J 4 bases, with 18 bases left between them. In germline, CDR1 is SNHLY, CDR2 FYNNEI. The CDR3 sequence is 16 residues long. The CDR3 region has the DNA TGTGCCAGCAGTGAGACGGCTGACCAGGGACTCACTGAAGCTTTCTTT. Its translation is CASSETADQGLTEAFF.

The chain combines TRBV5-6 with TRBJ1-1; the D is unclear. Between the trimmed V and J ends, which lost 4 bases and 2 bases, there was a span of 3 bases. The germline V gene encodes CDR1 SGHDT and CDR2 YYEEEE. This CDR3 has 11 residues. Here the CDR3 DNA reads TGTGCCAGCAGCCTTAACACTGAAGCTTTCTTT. It codes for CASSLNTEAFF.

The rearrangement uses TRBV19 and TRBJ1-6, with 8 bases lining up with TRBD1. The V gene end was trimmed by 5 bases and the J gene end by 7 bases; junction bases not matched to a gene: 4. This CDR3 has 14 residues. CDR1 and CDR2 from the germline V gene are LNHDA and SQIVND (reference sequence). The CDR3 DNA follows: TGTGCCAGTAGTCCGGACAGGGAAAATTCACCCCTCCACTTT. Its protein product is CASSPDRENSPLHF.

V usage is TRBV18 and J usage is TRBJ1-1; possibly TRBD1 for D (5 bases). The CDR3 spans 17 residues. V shed 1 base and J shed 0 bases, with 15 bases lying between them. Germline loops: CDR1 KGHSH, CDR2 LQKENI. CDR3 sequence: CASSPLSLTGVNTEAFF. The DNA of the CDR3 is TGTGCCAGCTCACCACTTAGTCTAACAGGAGTGAACACTGAAGCTTTCTTT.

The chain combines TRBV18 with TRBJ2-7; TRBD1 agrees at 11 bases. The V gene end was trimmed by 8 bases and the J gene end by 2 bases; junction bases not matched to a gene: 8. The germline V gene has CDR1 KGHSH and CDR2 LQKENI. CDR3 length equals 15 residues. The CDR3: CASANPGQGAYEQYF. The CDR3 nucleotides read TGTGCCAGCGCAAACCCGGGACAGGGGGCCTACGAGCAGTACTTC. The variable domain in full, with the rest retrieved from reference TRBV18 and TRBJ2-7, is NAGVMQNPRHLVRRRGQEARLRCSPMKGHSHVYWYRQLPEEGLKFMVYLQKENIIDESGMPKERFSAEFPKEGPSILRIQQVVRGDSAAYFCASANPGQGAYEQYFGPGTRLTVT.

The rearrangement uses TRBV2 and TRBJ1-4; possibly TRBD1 for D (6 bases). From germline, CDR1 is SNHLY and CDR2 FYNNEI. The CDR3 totals 17 residues. The V end lost 0 bases, the J end lost 8 bases, and 19 bases lay between the germline ends. CDR3 amino acids: CASSEATVRGAGEKLFF. DNA for the CDR3: TGTGCCAGCAGTGAAGCGACGGTACGGGGGGCCGGCGAAAAACTGTTTTTT.

The chain carries TRBV6-5 and TRBJ1-4, with D maybe TRBD1 (5 bases). Germline loops: CDR1 MNHEY, CDR2 SVGAGI. The length of the CDR3 is 14 residues. Trimming cost V 2 bases and J 7 bases, with 11 bases left between them. The CDR3 nucleotides read TGTGCCAGCAGTTACCAGGAGCAGGGTGAAAAACTGTTTTTT. It specifies CASSYQEQGEKLFF.